This T cell receptor beta chain was sequenced in a study of naive and memory T cell subsets (dated by TCRdb to about 2017). Broadly, across the study: Sorted naive and memory T cell subsets from peripheral blood were analyzed in the study using a UMI-based, open-source pipeline for TCR alpha and beta sequencing. IgG serology results and the functional CMV T cell responses were in complete agreement. RNA was DNase-treated and reverse transcribed with TCR constant-region primers, mostly using SuperScript III. Paper-wide results and their limitations: RNA-based TCR counts may be influenced by expression changes linked to T cell activation and differentiation. TCR abundance followed a power law whose exponent differed between naive and memory subsets but was consistent across the three individuals. In both CD4 and CD8 cells, a rise in Gini index and a fall in Shannon and inverse Simpson diversity were observed from naive through CM, EM and EMRA. Following error correction, more than 90% of naive TCR sequences occurred only once, which made naive abundance distributions much steeper than those of memory subsets. Single alpha or beta chain sequences, rather than paired alpha/beta receptors, were used to define clonotypes. The repertoire findings for the naive and memory subsets could not be validated against a ground truth because none was available. A few larger clonotypes were present in naive repertoires, especially CD8 naive repertoires, and these clonotypes were possibly memory cells re-expressing CD45RA.

From a lookup of the germline V gene, CDR1 and CDR2 are ENHRY and SYGVKD. Ends included, the CDR3 has 15 residues. Only CDR3 DNA remains: 45 bases, in frame from the first base. V is pruned by 3 bases and J by 5 bases, leaving 3 bases of the junction without a gene match. The receptor library was made with UMI-ligation and nested PCR. The beta constant-region primer consisted of an equimolar mixture of two oligonucleotides that together covered TRBC1 and TRBC2. The ligated cDNA went through four rounds of PCR with nested alpha and beta constant-region primers together with the SP2 primer. A single-stranded oligonucleotide carrying the SP2 primer and a 12-nucleotide UMI was ligated to the 3' end of the cDNA by T4 RNA ligase 1. The ligation reaction was kept at 16 degrees C for 20-24 hours. PCR2 was typically run as a SYBR Green qPCR and stopped at a predetermined threshold to prevent over-amplification. Every purification after the first one was done using Agencourt AMPure XP magnetic beads. Library amounts were measured by Qubit and library quality was assessed on a TapeStation, where the main peak was expected at around 650 bp. Pooled libraries were sequenced on an Illumina MiSeq using v2 2x251 paired-end kits, and typically about 0.95-2.3 million reads were obtained per sample. Each sample library was pooled at approximately 3.7 nM, and about 5-7.5% PhiX was included to improve cluster recognition. The authors' analysis ran thus. FASTQ reads processed by Demultiplexor were assigned V and J genes by Decombinator through tag matching that tolerated a single base-pair mismatch. Collapsinator relied on UMIs to fix sequencing errors as well as frequency errors caused by PCR heterogeneity. CDR3Translator translated TCRs and extracted CDR3s from the conserved cysteine to the FGXG phenylalanine, flagging non-productive sequences. Gini, Shannon entropy and inverse Simpson indices were computed after subsampling the repertoires to the same number of UMI-defined TCRs. Within the linear range, a power law was fitted by maximum likelihood to the distributions of clonotype abundance. For one naive CD8 sample, the pipeline and MIGEC produced similar UMI counts, unique TCR numbers and clonal distributions. One analysis removed from the naive repertoire any naive TCRs that were also found in any memory subset from the same donor. A set of several thousand CMV-associated CDR3 sequences, compiled from VDJdb and a published dataset, was used to search the repertoires. The public reads were run again by TCRdb, first through fastp at Q25 and then through MiXCR, and only productive beta chains were kept. A single entry per CDR3 protein holds the most common genes and DNA from its merged rows. The V and J calls reflect TCRdb's pipeline rather than the authors' work. The sample table holds tens of thousands of distinct CDR3 sequences, of which around 11% were seen once. The top ten hold about 0.14% of the sample.

As to this clonotype: Its recognized antigen is unknown. The conserved phenylalanine or tryptophan is not found at the CDR3 terminus, so this likely reflects a read error.

Separate amplification of TCR alpha and beta chain libraries was performed from the second PCR step onward. CMV status of each donor was established by measuring IFNgamma production from CD4+ T cells after fresh PBMCs were stimulated overnight with CMV viral lysate. Miltenyi beads were used first to positively select CD4 T cells, and CD8 T cells were then positively selected from the CD4-negative fraction. After staining for CD3, CD4, CD8, CD45RA, CD27 and a live/dead dye, cells were sorted on a BD Aria II into four subsets based on CD45RA and CD27. Blood came from three healthy volunteers, each fractionated into CD4 and CD8 T cells and then into four differentiation subsets. Around 120 ml of peripheral blood was drawn per donor, and PBMC were isolated by Ficoll-Paque PLUS density-gradient centrifugation. After sorting, cells were lysed in RLT buffer, RNA was extracted using a Qiagen RNeasy kit, and the extracted RNA was stored at -80 degrees C.

This TCR came from a human donor in good health. Sequencing was done on a sample of naive CD4+ T cells from blood. The cell subset or site label corresponds to: naive T cells, CD45RA high CD27+. In this chain, TRBV10-3 is recombined with TRBJ2-1; the central 11 bases match TRBD2. The encoded CDR3 is CAISDLAGGNNEQFL. The DNA reads TGTGCCATCAGTGACCTAGCGGGGGGTAACAATGAGCAGTTCCTC.